Following are 10 T cell receptor beta chains from one sample sequenced in a study of cytomegalovirus exposure and HLA in healthy donors. 60 Vbeta and 13 Jbeta primers were used in PCR. Profiling relied on immunoSEQ multiplex PCR, and the TCRdb table lists in-frame clones only, not all of them. The data hold 160,000 or so clones, with less than 85% observed a single time. The sequencing sample was made of PBMCs. These receptors originate from a middle-aged man in good health and CMV-seronegative.

This chain links TRBV19 with TRBJ2-3; D is unclear. CDR1 LNHDA and CDR2 SQIVND come from the germline V gene (reference sequence). This CDR3 has 15 residues. Trimming removed 3 bases from V and 0 bases from J, with 10 bases in between. CDR3 residues: CASSIGNPSTDTQYF. The CDR3 coding sequence is TGTGCCAGTAGTATCGGTAATCCTAGCACAGATACGCAGTATTTT.

This clone was picked up one time. V usage is TRBV11-3 and J usage is TRBJ1-1; TRBD1 might be the D (5 bases). The CDR3 totals 12 residues. CDR1 is SGHNT and CDR2 is YENEEA in the germline V gene. The V end was cut by 5 bases, the J end by 7 bases, with 11 bases between. CDR3 residues: CASSPGHSEAFF. CDR3 nucleotide sequence: TGTGCCAGCAGCCCAGGGCACAGTGAAGCTTTCTTT.

This clone was detected only a few times. The chain combines TRBV6-5 with TRBJ2-7; 7 nucleotides match TRBD2. V lost 2 bases, J lost 7 bases, and 8 bases stayed unmatched. This CDR3 contains 14 residues. Germline V gives CDR1 MNHEY, CDR2 SVGAGI. This CDR3 reads CASSYGGGPQEQYF. The CDR3 DNA is TGTGCCAGCAGTTACGGGGGAGGGCCTCAAGAGCAGTACTTC.

V gene TRBV5-1 combines with J gene TRBJ2-3, with D perhaps TRBD2 (6 bases). This CDR3 region has 16 residues. Germline lookup yields CDR1 SGHRS and CDR2 YFSETQ. Trimming removed 0 bases at V and 5 bases at J, with 16 bases between. DNA for the CDR3: TGCGCCAGCAGCTTGGCCGTAACGGGAGCGGGAGATACGCAGTATTTT. It yields the protein CASSLAVTGAGDTQYF.

The J gene is TRBJ1-5, the V gene TRBV6-1, with 8 positions matching TRBD1. The CDR3 is 13 residues long. Germline CDR1 reads MNHNS; CDR2 reads SASEGT. V dropped 8 bases and J dropped 1; count of bases not matched to a gene: 1. CDR3 in DNA: TGTGCCAGCGGGGACAGGAGCAATCAGCCCCAGCATTTT. Translated: CASGDRSNQPQHF.

The CDR3 sequence: CSVEEGPGYEQYF. Here the CDR3 DNA reads TGCAGCGTTGAAGAGGGGCCAGGCTACGAGCAGTACTTC. The V call is TRBV29-1, the J call TRBJ2-7; perhaps TRBD1 as D (5 bases). This CDR3 is built from 13 residues. Germline CDR1 and CDR2: SQVTM and ANQGSEA. The V end was cut by 0 bases, the J end by 3 bases, with 9 bases between.

This chain joins TRBV4-3 and TRBJ1-1; tentatively, D is TRBD1 (5 bases). Trimming removed 1 base from V and 1 base from J, with 7 bases in between. Germline V gene lookup returns CDR1 LGHNA and CDR2 YSLEER. The CDR3 has 14 amino acids. The CDR3 bases are TGCGCCAGCAGCCAAGTCGGGGGGAACACTGAAGCTTTCTTT. Translating it yields CASSQVGGNTEAFF.

This clone was seen just once. The chain uses TRBV30 and TRBJ2-1, with a possible D match to TRBD1 (5 bases). This CDR3 region has 14 residues. Per the germline V gene, CDR1 is GTSNPN and CDR2 is SVGIG (reference sequence). V lost 6 bases, J lost 7 bases, and 19 bases lay in between. Here the CDR3 DNA reads TGTGCCTGTTCGAAGGGGCAGCCTGGGAATGAGCAGTTCTTC. The encoded protein is CACSKGQPGNEQFF. The full variable domain, its missing parts supplied by reference TRBV30 and TRBJ2-1, is SQTIHQWPATLVQPVGSPLSLECTVEGTSNPNLYWYRQAAGRGLQLLFYSVGIGQISSEVPQNLSASRPQDRQFILSSKKLLLSDSGFYLCACSKGQPGNEQFFGPGTRLTVL.

The chain has TRBV5-1 and TRBJ1-2, with D perhaps matching TRBD1 (5 bases). V lost 0 bases and J 8 bases, leaving 17 bases between the germline ends. CDR1 and CDR2 (germline): SGHRS, YFSETQ. The CDR3 is 15 residues long. The CDR3 DNA follows: TGCGCCAGCAGCTTGGAAGGACAAGGGAAAAGGGGCTACACCTTC. Translated: CASSLEGQGKRGYTF.

The chain is built from TRBV6-1 and TRBJ1-1; TRBD1 matches 9 bases. Germline CDR1 reads MNHNS; CDR2 reads SASEGT. This CDR3 is built from 13 residues. The trim removed 5 bases at V and 4 bases at J, leaving 2 bases unmatched. CDR3 coding DNA: TGTGCCAGCAGTTCGACAGGGGGCACTGAAGCTTTCTTT. Protein product: CASSSTGGTEAFF.